One sample yielded the 28 T cell receptor beta chains listed below, sequenced in a study of tumor-infiltrating lymphocytes in primary liver carcinoma. The authors took blood RNA from unsorted whole blood and also extracted germline DNA. TCR beta cDNA was reverse-transcribed from approximately 0.45 ug of total RNA. The reaction used a constant-region primer and ProtoScript II reverse transcriptase. It was through three nested multiplex PCR rounds of slightly modified ARM-PCR that TCR beta libraries arose. Running about 11 cycles apiece, the first two PCR rounds relied on TRBV1-TRBV30 forward primers together with a C-beta reverse primer. TCRdb re-called the multiplex PCR reads through MiXCR, storing one row per CDR3 protein. Of 250,000 to 400,000 distinct CDR3 sequences in the sample, 65% were seen once. What was sequenced was peripheral blood. The receptors here all came from a man aged 40-50 years with primary liver carcinoma and hepatitis B virus infection.

Details on this clonotype: The germline gene is not matched at one end of the junction; a read error may be the cause. The chain joins TRBV29-1 to TRBJ2-2; D perhaps matches TRBD1 (6 bases). CDR3 length equals 14 residues. Germline CDR1 and CDR2: SQVTM and ANQGSEA. CDR3 nucleotide sequence: TGCAGCGTTGTGGGACAACCTAACATCGGGGAGCTGTTTTTT. It translates to CSVVGQPNIGELFF.

About this clonotype: The junction shows a germline mismatch at one end, possibly a read error. This sequence joins TRBV11-2 and TRBJ1-1; D remains unclear. The length of the CDR3 is 12 residues. CDR1 is SGHAT, CDR2 FQNNGV, per germline. In DNA, the CDR3 is TGTACCGGCAGCTTGATCGCCACTGAAGCTTCCTTT. Residues: CTGSLIATEASF. Using reference TRBV11-2 and TRBJ1-1 for the parts outside the CDR3, the full variable domain is EAGVAQSPRYKIIEKRQSVAFWCNPISGHATLYWYQQILGQGPKLLIQFQNNGVVDDSQLPKDRFSAERLKGVDSTLKIQPAKLEDSAVYLCTGSLIATEASFGQGTRLTVV.

V is TRBV7-2 and J is TRBJ2-7; no firm D call. Germline V gene data show CDR1 as SGHTA and CDR2 as FQGNSA. The CDR3 sequence is 12 residues long. V lost 5 bases and J 7 bases, leaving 12 bases between the germline ends. The CDR3 DNA reads as TGTGCCAGCAGCACTCGCCTGGGGGAGCAGTACTTC. The encoded protein is CASSTRLGEQYF. Filled out from reference TRBV7-2 and TRBJ2-7, the complete variable domain reads GAGVSQSPSNKVTEKGKDVELRCDPISGHTALYWYRQSLGQGLEFLIYFQGNSAPDKSGLPSDRFSAERTGGSVSTLTIQRTQQEDSAVYLCASSTRLGEQYFGPGTRLTVT.

Of note for this clonotype: A clone one base away is much larger, so this may be a read error. The V gene is TRBV12-3 or TRBV12-4, the J gene TRBJ2-1; 12 nucleotides agree with TRBD2. The CDR3 is made up of 18 amino acids. In DNA, the CDR3 is TGTGACAGCAGCTTACGTACTAGCGGGAGGTTGACCTACAATGAGCAGTTCTTC. Encoded protein: CDSSLRTSGRLTYNEQFF.

Concerning this clonotype itself: Being one base from a much bigger clone, this may be a read error. Here the CDR3 reads CASSYWPGSVYGYTF. CDR3 DNA sequence: TGTGCCAGCAGTTACTGGCCGGGATCCGTTTATGGCTACACCTTC. The chain employs TRBV6-2 or TRBV6-3 and TRBJ1-2; D is unclear. CDR1 is MNHEY and CDR2 is SVGEGT in the germline V gene. The CDR3 is made up of 15 amino acids. Trimming pared 1 base from V and 5 bases from J, leaving 14 bases between.

With regard to this clonotype: A clone one base away is much larger, so this may be a read error. This sequence joins TRBV4-3 and TRBJ2-1, with D unclear. CDR3 size: 13 residues. V lost 3 bases, J lost 12 bases, and 15 bases lay in between. CDR1 is LGHNA, CDR2 YSLEER, per germline. This CDR3 is CASSQTLTGGQFF. The CDR3 DNA sequence: TGCGCCAGCAGCCAGACCCTCACGGGTGGGCAGTTCTTC.

The chain combines TRBV25-1 with TRBJ2-3; 10 positions match TRBD2. J was trimmed by 2 bases and V by 3 bases; bases with no gene match: 5. The CDR3 consists of 16 residues. Germline V lookup: CDR1 MGHDK, CDR2 SYGVNS. The CDR3 DNA reads TGTGCCAGCAGTGAGGCACTAGCGGGGCTCACAGATACGCAGTATTTT. As protein: CASSEALAGLTDTQYF.

Comment on this clonotype: An end of the junction differs from the germline gene, which may be a read error. The chain links TRBV29-1 to TRBJ2-1; 7 nucleotides align to TRBD1. The V gene's germline CDR1 is SQVTM and CDR2 ANQGSEA. The CDR3 has 15 amino acids. Here the CDR3 DNA reads TGCAGCGTTGAAGTTAGAGACAGGGCAGGTAATGAGCACTTCTTC. Amino acids: CSVEVRDRAGNEHFF.

The chain combines TRBV12-5 with TRBJ1-1; weak D call: TRBD1 (5 bases). The CDR3 spans 13 residues. Germline V CDR1 and CDR2: LGHNT, FRNRAP. V was pared by 9 bases and J by 1 base, with 12 bases between. Here the CDR3 DNA reads TGTGCTAGGGGGATGGGGGGGAACACTGAAGCTTTCTTT. Protein product: CARGMGGNTEAFF. The full variable domain, rest sourced from reference TRBV12-5 and TRBJ1-1, is DARVTQTPRHKVTEMGQEVTMRCQPILGHNTVFWYRQTMMQGLELLAYFRNRAPLDDSGMPKDRFSAEMPDATLATLKIQPSEPRDSAVYFCARGMGGNTEAFFGQGTRLTVV.

This clonotype was detected only a few times. J is TRBJ1-2 and V is TRBV12-5; the D gene is possibly TRBD1 (6 bases). The germline V gene encodes CDR1 LGHNT and CDR2 FRNRAP. V lost 6 bases and J 4 bases, leaving 9 bases between the germline ends. The CDR3 consists of 12 residues. For the CDR3, the DNA is TGTGCTAGTGGACGGGACACCTATGGCTACACCTTC. This encodes CASGRDTYGYTF. Supplemented by reference TRBV12-5 and TRBJ1-2, the full variable domain reads DARVTQTPRHKVTEMGQEVTMRCQPILGHNTVFWYRQTMMQGLELLAYFRNRAPLDDSGMPKDRFSAEMPDATLATLKIQPSEPRDSAVYFCASGRDTYGYTFGSGTRLTVV.

V and J are TRBV21-1 and TRBJ1-2; the table calls TRBD1, which could not be checked here. TRBV21-1 is classified as a pseudogene. This CDR3 contains 17 residues. The CDR3 region has the DNA TGTGCCAGCAGCAAAGAAGGAAAGACAGGGGAGTCTGGAAGCTACACCTTC. Amino acids: CASSKEGKTGESGSYTF.

This clonotype was seen a single time. This clone may be a read error of a much larger clone one base away. The V call is TRBV12-3 or TRBV12-4, the J call TRBJ2-7; D uncertain. The CDR3 spans 13 residues. The CDR3 DNA sequence: TGTGCCAGCAGTTCTGACCTGGTATACGAGCAGCACTTC. It is translated as CASSSDLVYEQHF.

Of note for this clonotype: A single base separates this from a much larger clone, so it may be a read error. The genes are TRBV12-3 or TRBV12-4 and TRBJ2-7; 8 bases line up with TRBD2. V was pared by 6 bases and J by 4 bases, with 8 bases of the junction left unmatched. There are 14 residues in the CDR3. The CDR3 loop is CASSRGGHHYEQYF. The DNA of the CDR3 is TGTGCCAGCAGCCGGGGGGGGCATCATTACGAGCAGTACTTC.

As for this clonotype: A much larger clone differs from this one at a single base, so this may be a read error. This chain joins TRBV12-3 or TRBV12-4 and TRBJ2-7; weak D call: TRBD2 (6 bases). The CDR3 totals 19 residues. CDR3 DNA: TGTGCCAACAGTTTAACCCCCCAGCGACTGTCGGGAGCCCTGCACGAGCAGTACTTC. This translates into CANSLTPQRLSGALHEQYF.

As for this clonotype: It may be a read error: a sequence one base away is much more abundant. The chain joins TRBV10-3 to TRBJ1-1, with D possibly matching TRBD1 (6 bases). Germline-derived CDR1 and CDR2 are ENHRY and SYGVKD. This CDR3 region has 14 residues. The V end was cut by 4 bases, the J end by 4 bases, with 13 bases between. Written as DNA, the CDR3 is TGTGCCATCAGTGTCCTCGGGGGCGGCACTGAAGCTTTCTTT. As protein: CAISVLGGGTEAFF.

In the case of this clonotype: A much more abundant neighbour one base away suggests this may be a read error. The rearrangement joins TRBV11-2 to TRBJ2-7, with TRBD2 identical over 15 bases. Trimming cost V 7 bases and J 3 bases; bases outside gene matches: 4. This CDR3 contains 15 residues. Germline V lookup: CDR1 SGHAT, CDR2 FQNNGV. The CDR3 is CASIPGLAGGYEQYF. CDR3 in DNA: TGTGCCAGCATCCCGGGACTAGCGGGGGGCTACGAGCAGTACTTC. The full variable domain, rest sourced from reference TRBV11-2 and TRBJ2-7, is EAGVAQSPRYKIIEKRQSVAFWCNPISGHATLYWYQQILGQGPKLLIQFQNNGVVDDSQLPKDRFSAERLKGVDSTLKIQPAKLEDSAVYLCASIPGLAGGYEQYFGPGTRLTVT.

This clonotype was seen repeatedly, ten times or more. J is TRBJ1-3 and V is TRBV4-2, with no clear D. There are 15 residues in the CDR3. The ends were cut back, 0 bases at V and 0 bases at J, with 6 bases in the middle. Germline loops: CDR1 LGHNA, CDR2 YNFKEQ. CDR3 DNA: TGTGCCAGCAGCCAAGAAAGGAACTCTGGAAACACCATATATTTT. Its translation: CASSQERNSGNTIYF.

As for this clonotype: Since a much larger clone is just one base distant, this may be a read error. The chain recombines TRBV7-8 with TRBJ1-5; weak D call: TRBD1 (6 bases). Germline-derived CDR1 and CDR2 are SGHVS and FQNEAQ. This CDR3 has 14 amino acids. Here the CDR3 reads CASSLTGRNQSQHF. In nucleotides, the CDR3 is TGTGCCAGCAGCTTAACAGGGCGGAATCAGTCCCAGCATTTT.

This chain joins TRBV7-6 and TRBJ2-1; D is unclear. TRBJ2-5 explains the end of the DNA better; the J call may be wrong. Germline CDR1 is SGHVS and CDR2 is FNYEAQ. CDR3 size: 17 residues. The CDR3 nucleotides read TGTGCCAGCAGCTTAGCGCCGACGACGATCGCCCCAGAGACCCAGTACTTC. Its translation: CASSLAPTTIAPETQYF.

Worth noting for this clonotype: One base away lies a much larger clone, so this may be a sequencing read error. The chain carries TRBV5-1 and TRBJ2-7; D might be TRBD1 or TRBD2, each matching 5 bases. The V gene's germline CDR1 is SGHRS and CDR2 YFSETQ. V lost 4 bases, J lost 3 bases, and 14 bases lay in between. This CDR3 has 14 amino acids. CDR3 bases: TGCGCCAGCAGCATGGCCTCGAGGGGCTACGAGCAGTACTTC. It yields the protein CASSMASRGYEQYF.

Note on this clonotype: One end of the junction is discordant with germline, which a read error may explain. J is TRBJ2-2 and V is TRBV6-2 or TRBV6-3; D uncertain. The CDR3 has 13 amino acids. In germline, CDR1 is MNHEY, CDR2 SVGEGT. The CDR3 loop is CANSYSATRELFF. Written as DNA, the CDR3 is TGTGCCAACAGTTACTCGGCCACCAGGGAGCTGTTTTTT.

This chain connects TRBV10-1 to TRBJ2-1; 7 bases align to TRBD2. The CDR3 consists of 15 residues. Germline V gene sequence: CDR1 WNHNN, CDR2 SYGVQD (reference sequence). Trimming at V came to 1 base and at J to 6 bases, leaving 6 bases not matched to a gene. This CDR3 is CASSEWSGGGNEQFF. The CDR3 DNA is TGCGCCAGCAGTGAGTGGTCGGGAGGTGGCAATGAGCAGTTCTTC.

As to this clonotype: A much larger clone lies one base from this, so it may be a read error. The chain is built from TRBV4-3 and TRBJ2-3; TRBD2 matches at 7 bases. This CDR3 is 14 amino acids long. Germline assignment: CDR1 LGHNA and CDR2 YSLEER. V lost 1 base, J lost 5 bases, and 3 bases stayed unmatched. The CDR3 here is CASSQAGGGDTQYF. Here the CDR3 DNA reads TGCGCCAGCAGCCAAGCGGGAGGAGGAGATACGCAGTATTTT.

As concerns this clonotype: Its ends do not fully match the called genes, so a read error is possible. The rearrangement links TRBV11-2 to TRBJ1-4; 8 nucleotides align to TRBD1. Germline V gene lookup returns CDR1 SGHAT and CDR2 FQNNGV. The CDR3 sequence is 15 residues long. Written as DNA, the CDR3 is TGTACCAGCAGAAGGACAGGGAAAACTAATGAAAAACTGTTTTTT. It translates to CTSRRTGKTNEKLFF.

V gene TRBV19 combines with J gene TRBJ2-1; no clear D. V gave up 3 bases and J gave up 7 bases, with 16 bases separating them. The CDR3 loop spans 15 amino acids. From germline, CDR1 is LNHDA and CDR2 SQIVND (reference sequence). CDR3 loop: CASSIYYWAQNEQFF. CDR3 coding DNA: TGTGCCAGTAGTATCTACTATTGGGCGCAGAATGAGCAGTTCTTC.

This clonotype has a count of ten or more. This chain links TRBV12-3 or TRBV12-4 with TRBJ1-3; 9 bases line up with TRBD1. With V trimmed by 6 bases and J by 0 bases, 6 bases remained unmatched. This CDR3 spans 16 amino acids. Written as DNA, the CDR3 is TGTGCCAGCAGCGAGGGACAGGGAGACTCTGGAAACACCATATATTTT. It is translated as CASSEGQGDSGNTIYF.

The CDR3 is CASRTTGAPLIGLMNTEAFF. The CDR3 nucleotides read TGTGCCAGCCGTACCACAGGGGCCCCCCTTATCGGGCTCATGAACACTGAAGCTTTCTTT. The genes are TRBV6-1 and TRBJ1-1, with 7 bases fitting TRBD1. This CDR3 contains 20 residues. Germline trimming cut 8 bases from V and 0 bases from J; bases unmatched to any gene: 24. Germline V gene sequence: CDR1 MNHNS, CDR2 SASEGT.

The chain recombines TRBV20-1 with TRBJ2-3; D is perhaps TRBD1 or TRBD2 (5 bases each). The V end lost 5 bases, the J end lost 5 bases, and 14 bases lay between the germline ends. The CDR3 totals 13 residues. Germline V gives CDR1 DFQATT, CDR2 SNEGSKA (reference sequence). CDR3 sequence reads: CSAPPGTGDTQYF. DNA for the CDR3: TGCAGTGCTCCCCCGGGGACGGGAGATACGCAGTATTTT.